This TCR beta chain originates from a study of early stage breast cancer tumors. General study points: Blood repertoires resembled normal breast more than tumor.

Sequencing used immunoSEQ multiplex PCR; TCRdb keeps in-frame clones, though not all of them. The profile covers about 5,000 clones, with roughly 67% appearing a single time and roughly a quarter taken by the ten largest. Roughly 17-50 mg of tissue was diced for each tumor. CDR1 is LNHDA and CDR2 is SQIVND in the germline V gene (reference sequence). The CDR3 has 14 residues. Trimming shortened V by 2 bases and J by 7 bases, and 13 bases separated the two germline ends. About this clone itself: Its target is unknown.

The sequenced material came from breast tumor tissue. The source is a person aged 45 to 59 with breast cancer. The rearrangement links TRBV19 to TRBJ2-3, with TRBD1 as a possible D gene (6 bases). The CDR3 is CASSIIPGVNTQYF. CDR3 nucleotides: TGTGCCAGTAGTATAATCCCAGGGGTTAATACGCAGTATTTT.